The clone carrying this T cell receptor beta chain was detected once. Clones were read by immunoSEQ multiplex PCR, and TCRdb kept only the in-frame ones, dropping some. The sample lists about 80,000 clones, roughly 78% occurring once. These data are taken from a study of blood T cell repertoires in COVID-19. Study in general: COVID-19 samples, acute and convalescent, were from the United States, Italy and Spain. Sample material is recorded as cDNA or gDNA derived from T cells, B-cell-depleted T cells, or PBMCs.

This CDR3 region has 15 residues. V lost 2 bases and J lost 0, with 12 bases in between. Germline V CDR1 and CDR2: SGHDT, YYEEEE. Followed longitudinally, the Seattle patients had been enrolled during active infection. The chain joins TRBV5-6 to TRBJ2-7, with D perhaps matching TRBD2 (6 bases). The source material was peripheral blood. The sequence came from a man aged 55 to 70 with COVID-19, enrolled during active disease. The CDR3 region is CASSFPAGSSYEQYF. DNA of the CDR3: TGTGCCAGCAGCTTCCCGGCGGGAAGCTCCTACGAGCAGTACTTC.